This TCR beta chain was retrieved from a study of T cell responses to AZD1222 COVID-19 vaccine. Study-wide points: Spike-specific TCR breadth and depth grew following two AZD1222 doses. AZD1222 recipients seropositive at baseline numbered only five to seven. The repertoires were collected only after the peak T cell response.

Some clones are missing from TCRdb's copy, which holds only in-frame ones; the method was immunoSEQ multiplex PCR. The repertoire holds 200,000 to 250,000 clones, with 85% to 95% as singletons. Regarding this clone: No antigen is known for it.

V gave up 1 base and J gave up 2 bases; unmatched junction bases: 0. This CDR3 has 14 amino acids. CDR1 is LNHDA and CDR2 is SQIVND in the germline V gene (reference sequence). The sequencing used peripheral blood, collected on day 0 of MenACWY control vaccination. The chain joins TRBV19 to TRBJ1-2; TRBD1 aligns across 8 bases. The TCR sequence derives from an adult in good health. The CDR3 reads CASSIGQGNYGYTF. Written as DNA, the CDR3 is TGTGCCAGTAGTATAGGACAGGGGAACTATGGCTACACCTTC.